A selection of T cell receptor beta chains follows, all from one sample in a study of blood T cells in healthy people across ages. TCRdb used MiXCR to reprocess the 5' RACE reads, holding one entry per CDR3 protein. The repertoire holds approximately 800,000 distinct CDR3 sequences, with about 56% as singletons. What was sequenced was blood. These receptors originate from a man aged 35 to 55 in good health. The CDR3 runs from the conserved cysteine through the conserved F or W. The D gene is left open where the match is weak. Size tells how often a clone was seen (once, few, many) or the class of an expanded clone, and some rows leave it out.

abundance	v_gene	d_gene	j_gene	CDR3nt	CDR3aa
few	TRBV4-2	-	TRBJ2-7	TGTGCCAGCAGCCAAGATCTGGGGATTTACGAGCAGTACTTC	CASSQDLGIYEQYF
-	TRBV6-1	TRBD2	TRBJ2-7	TGTGCCAGCAGTGAACCGGGACTAGCTTCCTACGAGCAGTACTTC	CASSEPGLASYEQYF
-	TRBV6-2/TRBV6-3	-	TRBJ1-5	TGTGCCAGCAGTTACCCGGACAGTAGCAATCAGCCCCAGCATTTT	CASSYPDSSNQPQHF
few	TRBV4-1	-	TRBJ2-5	TGCGCCAGCAGCCAAGAGCCGGTGACAGGAGAGACCCAGTACTTC	CASSQEPVTGETQYF
once	TRBV20-1	TRBD1	TRBJ2-1	TGCAGTGCTCAGGCAGGGGGGACAGGGGGCCTAGGCGAGCAGTTCTTC	CSAQAGGTGGLGEQFF
-	TRBV7-2	-	TRBJ2-1	TGTGCCAGCACTTCCGGGTACTTCGGTTCTGTTGAGCAGTTCTTC	CASTSGYFGSVEQFF
-	TRBV10-3	-	TRBJ2-7	TGTGCCATCATGGGGCGGACCTACGAGCAGTACTTC	CAIMGRTYEQYF
-	TRBV4-2	-	TRBJ2-7	TGTGCCAGCAGCCAAGATGCAGCGTACGAGCAGTACTTC	CASSQDAAYEQYF
-	TRBV7-6	-	TRBJ2-7	TGTGCCAGCAGCCCCTGGGGCAGGGGCATGGACGAGCAGTACTTC	CASSPWGRGMDEQYF
few	TRBV4-1	-	TRBJ2-6	TGCGCCAGCAGCCCCTCGGAGACGGAAGCTGGGGCCAACGTCCTGACTTTC	CASSPSETEAGANVLTF
-	TRBV28	-	TRBJ2-1	TGTGCCAGCAGTCTGGCGGGTTGGAATGAGCAGTTCTTC	CASSLAGWNEQFF
-	TRBV11-2	-	TRBJ2-5	TGTGCCAGCAGCTCATCAACGGGCGGCCAAGAGACCCAGTACTTC	CASSSSTGGQETQYF
few	TRBV7-6	-	TRBJ2-1	TGTGCCAGCGGAGGGACCACCTCCAATGAGCAGTTCTTC	CASGGTTSNEQFF
few	TRBV4-2	TRBD2	TRBJ2-1	TGTGCCAGCAGCCCCGACCCCCTAGCGGGGGGGCGGCACAATGAGCAGTTCTTC	CASSPDPLAGGRHNEQFF
once	TRBV5-1	TRBD2	TRBJ2-1	TGCGCCAGCAGCTTGGAAGGACTAGCGAACAATGAGCAGTTCTTC	CASSLEGLANNEQFF
once	TRBV3-1	-	TRBJ2-7	TGTGCCAGCAGCCAAGACAGGGTTCACGAGCAGTACTTC	CASSQDRVHEQYF
-	TRBV7-3	-	TRBJ2-3	TGTGCCAGCAGGGGGACGAATAGTGCAGATACGCGGTATTTT	CASRGTNSADTRYF
-	TRBV6-2/TRBV6-3	-	TRBJ2-2	TGTGCCAGCAGGGGTCTTACGAACACCGGGGAGCTGTTTTTT	CASRGLTNTGELFF
-	TRBV15	-	TRBJ2-4	TGTGCCACCAGCAGAGACTCAGGGAGCATGCTATCCAAAAACATTCAGTACTTC	CATSRDSGSMLSKNIQYF
-	TRBV28	TRBD2	TRBJ2-1	TGTGCCAGCAGCCGATACATAACTAGCGGTTCCTACAATGAGCAGTTCTTC	CASSRYITSGSYNEQFF
-	TRBV7-9	TRBD1	TRBJ1-4	TGTGCCAGCAGCCCTAAAAGACAGGGGCGAGATGAAAAACTGTTTTTT	CASSPKRQGRDEKLFF
-	TRBV2	-	TRBJ2-1	TGTGCCAGCCGAGTGGGCATCTATGAGCAGTTCTTC	CASRVGIYEQFF
-	TRBV27	-	TRBJ1-2	TGTGCCAGCAGTGATAATTCGAGGAACTATGGCTACACCTTC	CASSDNSRNYGYTF
once	TRBV28	-	TRBJ2-7	TGTGCCAGCAGTTTACCTACCTACGAGCGGTACTTC	CASSLPTYERYF
-	TRBV20-1	TRBD2	TRBJ2-1	TGCAGTGCTAGGAGGACTAGCGGGAGTCAGCAGTTCTTC	CSARRTSGSQQFF
few	TRBV20-1	TRBD2	TRBJ2-5	TGCAGTGCATACCGGACTAGCGGGAACGCCGAGACCCAGTACTTC	CSAYRTSGNAETQYF
-	TRBV6-6	-	TRBJ2-7	TGTGCCAGCAGTTACAGTCAATACGAGCAGTACTTC	CASSYSQYEQYF
-	TRBV28	-	TRBJ2-7	TGTGCCAGCAGGCGACAAAATGTTTACGAGCAGTACTTC	CASRRQNVYEQYF
-	TRBV24-1	-	TRBJ2-5	TGTGCCACCAGTGATTCGGCTACGACGGCACAAGAGACCCAGTACTTC	CATSDSATTAQETQYF
few	TRBV7-2	-	TRBJ2-7	TGTGCCAGCAGCTTAGACCACTACGAGCAGTACTTC	CASSLDHYEQYF